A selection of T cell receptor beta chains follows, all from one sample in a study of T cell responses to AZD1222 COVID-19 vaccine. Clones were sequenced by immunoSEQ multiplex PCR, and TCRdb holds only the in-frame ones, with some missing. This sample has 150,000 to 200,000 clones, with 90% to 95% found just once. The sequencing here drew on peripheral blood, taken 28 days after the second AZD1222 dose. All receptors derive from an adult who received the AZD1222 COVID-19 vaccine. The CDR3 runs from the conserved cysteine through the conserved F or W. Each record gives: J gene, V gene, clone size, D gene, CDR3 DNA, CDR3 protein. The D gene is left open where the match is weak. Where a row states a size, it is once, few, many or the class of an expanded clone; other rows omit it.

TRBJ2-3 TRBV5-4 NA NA TGTGCCAGCAGCTTGGGTGGGGGCACAGATACGCAGTATTTT CASSLGGGTDTQYF
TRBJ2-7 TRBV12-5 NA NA TGTGCTAGTGGTCTACCAGGGGACGAGCAGTACTTC CASGLPGDEQYF
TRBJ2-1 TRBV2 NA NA TGTGCCAGCAGCCGCAGGCAGGGACCCAATGAGCAGTTCTTC CASSRRQGPNEQFF
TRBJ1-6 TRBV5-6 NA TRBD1 TGTGCCAGCAGCATCAGGGGGGCCTATAATTCACCCCTCCACTTT CASSIRGAYNSPLHF
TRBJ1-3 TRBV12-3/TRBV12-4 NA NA TGTGCCAGCAGTTCTTATCAGGGGCCATATTTT CASSSYQGPYF
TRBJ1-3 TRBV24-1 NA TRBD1 TGTGCCGAAAGACAGGGAAAACTTTCGGGGGCTGGAAACACCATATATTTT CAERQGKLSGAGNTIYF
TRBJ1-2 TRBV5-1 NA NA TGCGCCAGCAGCTGGGACGGTCCTAACTATGGCTACACCTTC CASSWDGPNYGYTF
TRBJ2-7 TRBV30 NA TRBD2 TGTGCCTGGAGTGGAAGCGGGAGCTCCTACGAGCAGTACTTC CAWSGSGSSYEQYF
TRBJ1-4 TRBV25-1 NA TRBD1 TGTGCCAGCGCAGGGACAGGGGGTCGGGAAAAACTGTTTTTT CASAGTGGREKLFF
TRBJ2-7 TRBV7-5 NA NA TGTGCCAGAACCAACCCGTTTTGGGGGGGGCACGAGCAGTACTTC CARTNPFWGGHEQYF
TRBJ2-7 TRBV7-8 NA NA TGTGCCAGCAGCTTAGGCTGGGGGGCCGACGAGCAGTACTTC CASSLGWGADEQYF
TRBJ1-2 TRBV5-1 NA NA TGCGCCAGCAGGCAGGACGACAACTATGGCTACACCTTC CASRQDDNYGYTF
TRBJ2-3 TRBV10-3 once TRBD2 TGTGCCATCGGGGAGGGTGAAGATACGCAGTATTTT CAIGEGEDTQYF
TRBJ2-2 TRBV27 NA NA TGTGCCAGCAGACTGGGACGGAACACCGGGGAGCTGTTTTTT CASRLGRNTGELFF
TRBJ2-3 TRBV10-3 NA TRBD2 TGTGCCATCAGTGGAGCGCGGGGGGGCCGGGGTACGCAGTATTTT CAISGARGGRGTQYF
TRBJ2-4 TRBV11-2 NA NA TGTGCCACGGGGGGCAGGGTAGCCAAAAACATTCAGTACTTC CATGGRVAKNIQYF
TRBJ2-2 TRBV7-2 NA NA TGTGCCAGCAGCGAACCTGGCAGGGGTAACACCGGGGAGCTGTTTTTT CASSEPGRGNTGELFF
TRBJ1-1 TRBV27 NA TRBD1 TGTGCCAGCAGTAGGATCCAAGACAGGGGGCGAAACACTGAAGCTTTCTTT CASSRIQDRGRNTEAFF
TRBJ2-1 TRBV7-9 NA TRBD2 TGTGCCAGCAGCTCGGGGACTAGCTGGGATGAGCAGTTCTTC CASSSGTSWDEQFF
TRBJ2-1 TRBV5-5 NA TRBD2 TGTGCCAGCAGCCATAGGACTAGCGGGGGGTCCGCCTACAATGAGCAGTTCTTC CASSHRTSGGSAYNEQFF
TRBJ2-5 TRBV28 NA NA TGTGCCAGCAGGGCAGGGCACCAAGAGACCCAGTACTTC CASRAGHQETQYF
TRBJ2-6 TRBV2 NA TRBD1 TGTGCCAGCAACAGGGGGGACTCCGGGGCCGGGGCCAACGTCCTGACTTTC CASNRGDSGAGANVLTF
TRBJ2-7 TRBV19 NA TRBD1 TGTGCCAGTAGAGGACAGGGGGCCTCCTACGAGCAGTACTTC CASRGQGASYEQYF
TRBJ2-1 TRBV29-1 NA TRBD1 TGCAGCGGGGGACAGGGGAGGCACAATGAGCAGTTCTTC CSGGQGRHNEQFF
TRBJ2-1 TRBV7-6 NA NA TGTGCCAGCAGCTTAGAGGTCTTACCGCCCTACAATGAGCAGTTCTTC CASSLEVLPPYNEQFF
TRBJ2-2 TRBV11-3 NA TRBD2 TGTGCCAGCAGCGATAGGAGCGGGGTCAACACCGGGGAGCTGTTTTTT CASSDRSGVNTGELFF